These 3 T cell receptor beta chains were sequenced from one sample in a study of T cell responses to AZD1222 COVID-19 vaccine. TCRdb's copy holds only in-frame clones and misses some; the assay was immunoSEQ multiplex PCR. The table lists over 130,000 clones, less than 95% of them singletons. Material: peripheral blood, obtained on day 0 of AZD1222 vaccination. Every receptor here comes from an adult in good health.

This clone was detected a few times. V usage is TRBV9 and J usage is TRBJ1-1; 9 nucleotides line up with TRBD1. Germline V gives CDR1 SGDLS, CDR2 YYNGEE. The CDR3 covers 17 residues. V shed 0 bases, J shed 2 bases, and the junction held 8 bases outside the gene matches. Here the CDR3 DNA reads TGTGCCAGCAGCGTAGGGACAGGGGTGCGTTATAACACTGAAGCTTTCTTT. Amino acid sequence: CASSVGTGVRYNTEAFF.

This chain joins TRBV30 and TRBJ2-2; D possibly corresponds to TRBD2 (6 bases). CDR3 length: 14 amino acids. V lost 4 bases to trimming and J lost 1 base, with 10 bases between them. Germline V gene data show CDR1 as GTSNPN and CDR2 as SVGIG (reference sequence). This CDR3 is CAWTWRENTGELFF. The CDR3 nucleotides read TGTGCCTGGACGTGGCGGGAGAACACCGGGGAGCTGTTTTTT.

This clone has just one count. The CDR3 DNA sequence: TGTGCCAGCAGTTGGGACGATAACACTGAAGCTTTCTTT. Protein sequence: CASSWDDNTEAFF. The chain joins TRBV28 to TRBJ1-1, with D tentatively TRBD1 (5 bases). The V gene's germline CDR1 is MDHEN and CDR2 SYDVKM. Trimming cost V 4 bases and J 2 bases, with 8 bases left between them. The CDR3 extends over 13 amino acids.